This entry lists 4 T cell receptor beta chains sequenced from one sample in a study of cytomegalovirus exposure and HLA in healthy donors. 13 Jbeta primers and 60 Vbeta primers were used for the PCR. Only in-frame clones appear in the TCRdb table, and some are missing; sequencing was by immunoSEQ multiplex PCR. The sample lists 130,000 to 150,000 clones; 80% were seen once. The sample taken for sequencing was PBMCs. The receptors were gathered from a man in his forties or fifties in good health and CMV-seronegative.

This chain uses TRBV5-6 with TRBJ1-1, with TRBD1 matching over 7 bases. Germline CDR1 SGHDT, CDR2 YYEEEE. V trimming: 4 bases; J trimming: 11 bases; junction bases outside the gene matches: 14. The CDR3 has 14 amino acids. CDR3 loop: CASSGRGSGGFAFF. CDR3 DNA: TGTGCCAGCAGCGGACGAGGGTCAGGGGGTTTTGCTTTCTTT.

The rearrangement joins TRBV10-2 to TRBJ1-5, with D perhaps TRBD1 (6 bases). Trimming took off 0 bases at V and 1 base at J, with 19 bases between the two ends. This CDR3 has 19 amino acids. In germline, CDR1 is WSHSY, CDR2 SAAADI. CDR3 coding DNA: TGCGCCAGCAGTGAGTCCCAGCTAGGGCAGGGGCCGAGCAATCAGCCCCAGCATTTT. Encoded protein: CASSESQLGQGPSNQPQHF.

The CDR3 DNA is TGTGCCAGCAGTGAAGTCGGGAAGCAGTACTTC. Amino acids: CASSEVGKQYF. This chain connects TRBV6-1 to TRBJ2-7; D might be TRBD2 (5 bases). Germline values: CDR1 MNHNS, CDR2 SASEGT. There are 11 residues in the CDR3. Trimming cost V 1 base and J 8 bases, with 6 bases left between them.

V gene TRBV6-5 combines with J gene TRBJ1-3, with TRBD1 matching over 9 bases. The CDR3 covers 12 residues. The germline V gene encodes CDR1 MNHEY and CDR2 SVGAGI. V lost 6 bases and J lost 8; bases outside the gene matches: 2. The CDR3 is CASSRQGDTIYF. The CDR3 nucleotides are TGTGCCAGCAGCCGACAGGGGGACACCATATATTTT.